This entry describes one TCR beta chain. The data stem from a study of T cell changes during pregnancy in multiple sclerosis. J gave up 2 bases and V 4 bases, and 14 bases lay outside the gene matches. The CDR3 contains 19 residues. CDR1 is SGHTS, CDR2 YDEGEE, per germline. Sequencing was performed with immunoSEQ multiplex PCR; in TCRdb, only in-frame clones are kept and a portion is missing. The data hold about 59,000 clones, with about 94% observed a single time. This specimen consisted of CD4+ T cells from peripheral blood mononuclear cells, obtained before pregnancy. The chain is built from TRBV5-8 and TRBJ2-5; 13 positions match TRBD2. The receptor comes from a female donor with multiple sclerosis, enrolled in a pregnancy study. The CDR3: CASSHKSPGLAGIQETQYF. CDR3 in DNA: TGTGCCAGCAGCCACAAGTCGCCGGGACTAGCGGGGATACAAGAGACCCAGTACTTC.